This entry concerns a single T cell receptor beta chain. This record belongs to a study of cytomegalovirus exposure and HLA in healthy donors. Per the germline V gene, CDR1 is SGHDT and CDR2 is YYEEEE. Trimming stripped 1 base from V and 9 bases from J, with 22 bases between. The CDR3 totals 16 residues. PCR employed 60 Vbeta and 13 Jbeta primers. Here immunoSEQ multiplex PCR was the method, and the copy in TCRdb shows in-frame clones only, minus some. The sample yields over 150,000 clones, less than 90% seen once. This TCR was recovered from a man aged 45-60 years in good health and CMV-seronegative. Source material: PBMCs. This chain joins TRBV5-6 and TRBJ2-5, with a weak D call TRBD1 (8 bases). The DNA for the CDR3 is TGTGCCAGCAGCTTGCGAACAGGGGGACTATCCGAGGCCCAGTACTTC. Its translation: CASSLRTGGLSEAQYF.